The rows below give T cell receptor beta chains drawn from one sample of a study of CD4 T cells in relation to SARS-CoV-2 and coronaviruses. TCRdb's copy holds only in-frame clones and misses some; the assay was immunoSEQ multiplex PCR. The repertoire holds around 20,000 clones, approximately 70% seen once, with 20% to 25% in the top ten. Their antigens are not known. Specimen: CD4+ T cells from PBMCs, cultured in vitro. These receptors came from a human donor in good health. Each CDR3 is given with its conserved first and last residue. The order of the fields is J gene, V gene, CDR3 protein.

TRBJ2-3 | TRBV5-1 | CASSPGQGKGRSQYF
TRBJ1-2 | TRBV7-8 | CASSLALGGGYTF
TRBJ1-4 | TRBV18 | CASSPGQGRLFF
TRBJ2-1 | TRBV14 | CASSPYWTSGRRWEQFF
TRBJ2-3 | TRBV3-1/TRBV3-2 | CASSPRLAGTDTQYF
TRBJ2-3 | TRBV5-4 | CASSSTGGGFDTQYF
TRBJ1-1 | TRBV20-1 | CSAPGGDRAFF
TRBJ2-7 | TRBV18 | CASSGTSGRYEQYF
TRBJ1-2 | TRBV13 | CASSLGGGGGYTF
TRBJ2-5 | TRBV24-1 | CATSDSKQGEQETQYF
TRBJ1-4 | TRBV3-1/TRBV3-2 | CASSLLDRIGEKLFF
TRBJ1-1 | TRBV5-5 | CASSLGQVGTEAFF
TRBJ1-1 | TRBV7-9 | CASSLGQGAEAFF
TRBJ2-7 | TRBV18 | CASSPLEDYEQYF
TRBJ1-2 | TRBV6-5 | CASFNYGYTF
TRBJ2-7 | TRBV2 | CASSSHPNEQYF
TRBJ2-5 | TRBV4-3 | CASSQDEGLGTQYF
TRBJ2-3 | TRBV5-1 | CASSLSGTTDTQYF
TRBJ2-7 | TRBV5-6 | CASSFPNPGQGYEQYF
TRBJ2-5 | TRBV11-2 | CASSSQGLAETQYF
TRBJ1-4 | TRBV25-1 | CVIGQGGEEKLFF
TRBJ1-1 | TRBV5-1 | CASSLSPRPNTEAFF
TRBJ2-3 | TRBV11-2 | CASRPLSGAPKVQYF
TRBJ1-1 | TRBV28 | CASKYTEAFF
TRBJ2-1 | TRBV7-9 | CASSLSWDEQFF
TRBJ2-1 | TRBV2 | CASSLGTQGPSEQFF
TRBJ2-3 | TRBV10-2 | CASSGAGLITDTQYF
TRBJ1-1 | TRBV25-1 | CASSERRKNTEAFF
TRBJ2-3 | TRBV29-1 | CSLGTSIDTQYF
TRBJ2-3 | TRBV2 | CASRDGTGTDTQYF
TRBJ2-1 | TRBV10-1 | CASSESRRGGTNEQFF
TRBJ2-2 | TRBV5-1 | CASRPRRTSVNTGELFF
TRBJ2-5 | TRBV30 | CAWSVSQETQYF
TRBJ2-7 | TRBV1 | CTSSQEQNPYEQYF
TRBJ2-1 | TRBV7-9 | CASSLAGGSDEQFF
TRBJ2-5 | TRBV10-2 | CASSESATLKETQYF
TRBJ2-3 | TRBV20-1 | CSAIGTDTQYF
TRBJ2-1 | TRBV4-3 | CASSQDSSGSYNEQFF
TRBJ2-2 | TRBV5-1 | CASRPPSRPTGELFF
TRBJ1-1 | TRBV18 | CASSEALASTEAFF
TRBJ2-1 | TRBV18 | CASSTLLAGAYNEQFF
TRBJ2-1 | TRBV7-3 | CASSLESGGSYSYNEQFF
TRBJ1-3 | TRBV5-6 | CASSLGGGPYGNTIYF
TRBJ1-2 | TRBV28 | CASSTGLVNYGYTF
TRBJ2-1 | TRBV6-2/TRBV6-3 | CASNPNPVHFYNEQFF
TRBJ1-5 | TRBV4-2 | CASSPTQQGAGQPQHF
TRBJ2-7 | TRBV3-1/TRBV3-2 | CASSQGSGSEQYF
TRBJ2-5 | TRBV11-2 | CASSLGWTGETQYF
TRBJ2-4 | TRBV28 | CATLSGLAKNIQYF